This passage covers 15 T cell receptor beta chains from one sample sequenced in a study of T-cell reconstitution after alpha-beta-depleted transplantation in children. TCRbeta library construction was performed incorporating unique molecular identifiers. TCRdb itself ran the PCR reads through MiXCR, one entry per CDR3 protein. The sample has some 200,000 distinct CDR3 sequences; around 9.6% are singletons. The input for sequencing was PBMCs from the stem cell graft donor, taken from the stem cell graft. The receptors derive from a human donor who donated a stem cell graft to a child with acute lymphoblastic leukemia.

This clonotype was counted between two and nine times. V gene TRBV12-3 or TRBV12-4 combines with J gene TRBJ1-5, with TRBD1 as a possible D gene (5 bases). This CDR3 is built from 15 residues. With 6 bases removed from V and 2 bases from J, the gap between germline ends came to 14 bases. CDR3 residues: CASSQGGGGNQPQHF. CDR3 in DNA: TGTGCCAGCAGCCAAGGTGGGGGAGGCAATCAGCCCCAGCATTTT.

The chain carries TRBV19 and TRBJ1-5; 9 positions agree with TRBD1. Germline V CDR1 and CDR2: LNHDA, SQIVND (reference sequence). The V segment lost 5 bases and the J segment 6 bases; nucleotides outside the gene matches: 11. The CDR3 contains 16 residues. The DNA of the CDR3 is TGTGCCAGTAGTGCCACCGGACAGGGGAAGGGTCAGCCCCAGCATTTT. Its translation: CASSATGQGKGQPQHF.

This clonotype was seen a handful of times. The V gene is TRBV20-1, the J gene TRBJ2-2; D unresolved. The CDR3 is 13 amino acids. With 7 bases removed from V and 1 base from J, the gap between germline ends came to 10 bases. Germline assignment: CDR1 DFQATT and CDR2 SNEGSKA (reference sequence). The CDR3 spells CSVTSGNTGELFF. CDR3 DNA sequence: TGCAGTGTAACGTCAGGGAACACCGGGGAGCTGTTTTTT.

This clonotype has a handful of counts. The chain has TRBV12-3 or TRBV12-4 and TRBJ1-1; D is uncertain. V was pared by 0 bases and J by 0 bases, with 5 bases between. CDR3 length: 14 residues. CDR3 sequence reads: CASSLAYLNTEAFF. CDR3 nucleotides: TGTGCCAGCAGTTTAGCTTATTTGAACACTGAAGCTTTCTTT.

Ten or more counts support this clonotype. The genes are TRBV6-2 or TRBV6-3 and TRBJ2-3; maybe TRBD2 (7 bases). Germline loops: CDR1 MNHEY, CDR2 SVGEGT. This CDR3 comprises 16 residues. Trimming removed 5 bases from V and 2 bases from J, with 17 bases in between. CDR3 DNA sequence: TGTGCCAGCAGTCTGAGGGGGGGCTTCGCCACAGATACGCAGTATTTT. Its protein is CASSLRGGFATDTQYF.

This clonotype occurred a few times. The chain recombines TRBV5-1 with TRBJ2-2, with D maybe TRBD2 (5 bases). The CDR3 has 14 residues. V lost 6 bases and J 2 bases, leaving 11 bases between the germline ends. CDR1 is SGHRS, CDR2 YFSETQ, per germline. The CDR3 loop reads CASIWTPNTGELFF. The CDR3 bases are TGCGCCAGCATATGGACTCCCAACACCGGGGAGCTGTTTTTT.

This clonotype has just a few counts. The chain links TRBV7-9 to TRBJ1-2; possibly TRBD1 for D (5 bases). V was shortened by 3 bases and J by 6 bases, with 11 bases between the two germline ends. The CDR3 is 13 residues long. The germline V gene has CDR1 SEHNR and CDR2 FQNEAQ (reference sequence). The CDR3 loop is CASSFTQGDGYTF. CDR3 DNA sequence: TGTGCCAGCAGCTTTACCCAGGGAGATGGCTACACCTTC.

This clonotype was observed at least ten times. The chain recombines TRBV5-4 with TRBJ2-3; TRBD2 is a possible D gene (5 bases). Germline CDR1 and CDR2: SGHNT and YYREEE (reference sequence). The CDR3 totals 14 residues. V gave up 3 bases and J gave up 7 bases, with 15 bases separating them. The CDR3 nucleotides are TGTGCCAGCAGCTCAGCCCCGGGGTCAAATACGCAGTATTTT. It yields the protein CASSSAPGSNTQYF.

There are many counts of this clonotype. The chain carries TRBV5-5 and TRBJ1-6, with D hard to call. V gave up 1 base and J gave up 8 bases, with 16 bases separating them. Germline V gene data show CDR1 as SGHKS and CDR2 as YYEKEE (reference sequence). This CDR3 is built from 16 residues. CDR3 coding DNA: TGTGCCAGCAGCTTGCAAGAAGCGCTAGGCGATTCACCCCTCCACTTT. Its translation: CASSLQEALGDSPLHF.

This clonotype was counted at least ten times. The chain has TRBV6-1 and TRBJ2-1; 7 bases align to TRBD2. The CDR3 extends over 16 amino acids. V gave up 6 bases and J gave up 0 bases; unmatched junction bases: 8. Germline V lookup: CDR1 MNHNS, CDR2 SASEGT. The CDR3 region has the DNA TGTGCCAGCAGGCCTCGAGCGGGGACCTCCTACAATGAGCAGTTCTTC. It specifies CASRPRAGTSYNEQFF.

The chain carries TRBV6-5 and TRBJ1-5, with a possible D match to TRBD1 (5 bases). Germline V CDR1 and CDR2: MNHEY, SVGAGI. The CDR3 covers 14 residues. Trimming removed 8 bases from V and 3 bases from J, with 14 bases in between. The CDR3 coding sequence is TGTGCCAGCTCTCAGGGAGGGGCCAATCAGCCCCAGCATTTT. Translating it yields CASSQGGANQPQHF.

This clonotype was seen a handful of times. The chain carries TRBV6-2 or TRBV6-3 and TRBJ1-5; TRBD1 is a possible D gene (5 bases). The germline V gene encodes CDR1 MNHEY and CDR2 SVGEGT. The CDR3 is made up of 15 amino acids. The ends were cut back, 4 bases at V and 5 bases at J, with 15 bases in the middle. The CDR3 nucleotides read TGTGCCAGCAGTTTTGGAGGGGTCGTAGATCAGCCCCAGCATTTT. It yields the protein CASSFGGVVDQPQHF.

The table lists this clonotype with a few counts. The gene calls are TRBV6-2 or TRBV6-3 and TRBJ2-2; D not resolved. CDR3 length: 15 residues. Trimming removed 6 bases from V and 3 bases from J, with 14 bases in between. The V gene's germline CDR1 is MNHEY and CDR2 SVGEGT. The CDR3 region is CASRKISVHTGELFF. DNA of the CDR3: TGTGCCAGCAGAAAAATTTCGGTGCACACCGGGGAGCTGTTTTTT.

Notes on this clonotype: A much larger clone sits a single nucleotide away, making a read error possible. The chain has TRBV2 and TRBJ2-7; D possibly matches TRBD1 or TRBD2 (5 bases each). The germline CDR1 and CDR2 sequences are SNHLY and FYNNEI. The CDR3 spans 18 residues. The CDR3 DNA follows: TGTGCCATCAGTTTTGATTCTTGGGTCAGGGAGACTTCCTACGAGCAGTACTTC. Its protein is CAISFDSWVRETSYEQYF.

The CDR3 nucleotides read TGTGCCAGCAGCTTACAACATGGTCAGCCCCAGCATTTT. Its translation is CASSLQHGQPQHF. V usage is TRBV12-3 or TRBV12-4 and J usage is TRBJ1-5, with D unresolved. The ends were cut back, 6 bases at V and 6 bases at J, with 12 bases in the middle. This CDR3 comprises 13 residues.